This TCR beta chain comes out of a study of blood T cells in healthy people across ages. The wider study: About one barcoded beta molecule per two T cells was captured by template switching.

Primers used in a second PCR of about 7 to 12 cycles were a sample-barcoded 5' primer and a J-beta primer mix. Each CDR3 protein gets one entry after TCRdb re-called the 5' RACE reads with MiXCR. The table lists around 1.1 million distinct CDR3 sequences, less than 45% of them singletons. V gave up 7 bases and J gave up 6 bases; unmatched junction bases: 14. This CDR3 has 17 residues. The V gene's germline CDR1 is SGDLS and CDR2 YYNGEE. PBMCs numbering at least 7 million were isolated per sample. Details on this clonotype: Its antigen is undetermined.

Study-level results: In long-lived donors, naive CD4+ cell counts and diversity exceeded those of aged donors.

The chain carries TRBV9 and TRBJ2-1; 12 nucleotides align to TRBD2. The receptor was isolated from a man younger than 35 in good health. The sample was blood. CDR3 nucleotide sequence: TGTGCCAGCCGCCCAGTGGCTAGCGGGGGGGCCGGCAATGAGCAGTTCTTC. Amino acid sequence: CASRPVASGGAGNEQFF.